The 5 T cell receptor beta chains in this list originate from one sample, sequenced in a study of cytomegalovirus exposure and HLA in healthy donors. The assay was immunoSEQ multiplex PCR, and TCRdb's table has in-frame clones only and misses some. The sample has about 160,000 clones, roughly 90% seen once. The sample consisted of PBMCs. The source is a woman between 18 and 29 years old in good health and CMV-seronegative.

The rearrangement links TRBV4-1 to TRBJ1-2; D perhaps matches TRBD1 (6 bases). Germline V gives CDR1 MGHRA, CDR2 YSYEKL. CDR3 length: 15 amino acids. V was shortened by 2 bases and J by 1 base, with 11 bases between the two germline ends. The CDR3 is CASSQHSQGNYGYTF. Here the CDR3 DNA reads TGCGCCAGCAGCCAACACTCACAGGGTAACTATGGCTACACCTTC.

The chain links TRBV7-9 to TRBJ1-1, with unresolved D. The CDR3 has 14 amino acids. Trimming took 1 base from V and 3 from J, leaving 9 bases between them. The germline gives CDR1 SEHNR, CDR2 FQNEAQ (reference sequence). The CDR3 is CASSLVREDTEAFF. In DNA form, the CDR3 reads TGTGCCAGCAGCTTAGTGAGGGAGGACACTGAAGCTTTCTTT.

This chain connects TRBV5-4 to TRBJ2-1; D is perhaps TRBD1 (6 bases). V was pared by 2 bases and J by 4 bases, with 19 bases between. The germline gives CDR1 SGHNT, CDR2 YYREEE (reference sequence). This CDR3 has 17 amino acids. The CDR3 DNA is TGTGCCAGCAGCTTAAACAAAGGACAGAGTTTTTACAATGAGCAGTTCTTC. This gives the protein CASSLNKGQSFYNEQFF.

This clone was seen a single time. This chain links TRBV6-4 with TRBJ2-1, with TRBD2 identical over 14 bases. Germline lookup yields CDR1 MRHNA and CDR2 SNTAGT. The CDR3 totals 15 residues. V lost 5 bases to trimming and J lost 4 bases; unmatched junction nucleotides: 1. The CDR3 loop is CASSRLAGGYNEQFF. The CDR3 coding sequence is TGTGCCAGCAGTCGACTAGCGGGAGGGTACAATGAGCAGTTCTTC.

V usage is TRBV6-5 and J usage is TRBJ2-6; maybe TRBD2 (5 bases). The V end was cut by 0 bases, the J end by 1 base, with 7 bases between. This CDR3 has 16 residues. The V gene's germline CDR1 is MNHEY and CDR2 SVGAGI. DNA of the CDR3: TGTGCCAGCAGTTACTCTTCGGGGTCTGGGGCCAACGTCCTGACTTTC. This sequence encodes CASSYSSGSGANVLTF.